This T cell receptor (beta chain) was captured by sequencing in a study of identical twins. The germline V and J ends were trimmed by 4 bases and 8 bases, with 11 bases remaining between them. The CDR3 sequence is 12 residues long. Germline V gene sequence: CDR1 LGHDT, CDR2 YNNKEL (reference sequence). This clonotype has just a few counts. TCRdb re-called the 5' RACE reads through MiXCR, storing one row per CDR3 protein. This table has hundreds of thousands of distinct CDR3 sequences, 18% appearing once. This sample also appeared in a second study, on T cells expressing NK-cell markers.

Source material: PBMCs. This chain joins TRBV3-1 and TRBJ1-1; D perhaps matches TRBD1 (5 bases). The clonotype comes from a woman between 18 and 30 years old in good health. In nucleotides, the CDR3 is TGTGCCAGCAGCCCGGGACTGAGCGAAGCTTTCTTT. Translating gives CASSPGLSEAFF.